This TCR beta chain comes out of a study of blood T cell repertoires in COVID-19. Study context: Acute and convalescent COVID-19 samples came from the United States, Italy and Spain. From T cells, B-cell-depleted T cells, or PBMCs came the material, which was cDNA or gDNA.

Here immunoSEQ multiplex PCR was the method, and the copy in TCRdb shows in-frame clones only, minus some. The table includes roughly 190,000 clones, roughly 80% detected once. The Seattle patients joined while their infection was active and were tracked longitudinally afterward. The CDR3 consists of 15 residues. The junction had 10 bases not matched to a gene; V was cut back by 5 bases and J by 4 bases. Germline V gene lookup returns CDR1 LNHDA and CDR2 SQIVND (reference sequence). The TCR comes from a woman aged 70-85 years with COVID-19, enrolled during active disease. This sequence joins TRBV19 and TRBJ1-1; 7 nucleotides match TRBD1. The sequenced sample consisted of peripheral blood. CDR3 region: CASSPSRGLGTEAFF. The CDR3 region has the DNA TGTGCCAGTAGTCCTTCCAGGGGGTTAGGCACTGAAGCTTTCTTT.